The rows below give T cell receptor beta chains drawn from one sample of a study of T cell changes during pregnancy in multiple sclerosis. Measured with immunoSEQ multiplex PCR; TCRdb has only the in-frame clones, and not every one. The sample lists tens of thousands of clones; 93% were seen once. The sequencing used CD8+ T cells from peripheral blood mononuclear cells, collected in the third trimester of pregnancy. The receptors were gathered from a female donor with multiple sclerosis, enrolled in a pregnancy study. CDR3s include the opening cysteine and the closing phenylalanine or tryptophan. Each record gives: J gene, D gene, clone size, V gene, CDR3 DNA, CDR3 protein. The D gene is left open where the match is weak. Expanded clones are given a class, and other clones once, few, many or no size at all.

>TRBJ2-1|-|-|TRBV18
TGTGCCAGCATGTACGAGAGTAGCGGCAATGAGCAGTTCTTC
CASMYESSGNEQFF
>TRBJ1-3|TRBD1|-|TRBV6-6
TGTGCCAGCAGTTACTCCACCGGGACAGCTGGAAACACCATATATTTT
CASSYSTGTAGNTIYF
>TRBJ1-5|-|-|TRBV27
TGTGCCAGCAGTTTGGTCCAAGGGGGAGAGACCCAGCATTTT
CASSLVQGGETQHF
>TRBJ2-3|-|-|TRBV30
-
CAWGTGTGLLRNMNF
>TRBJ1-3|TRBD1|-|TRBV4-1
TGCGCCAGCAGCCGAGCCCCGGGACAGGGTGTTGGAAACACCATATATTTT
CASSRAPGQGVGNTIYF
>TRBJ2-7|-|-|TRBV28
TGTGCCAGCAGTTCCAGACTAGAACACTACTACGAGCAGTACTTC
CASSSRLEHYYEQYF
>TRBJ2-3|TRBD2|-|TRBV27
TGTGCCAGCAGCCTGGGGCAGCGGGGTAGCACAGATACGCAGTATTTT
CASSLGQRGSTDTQYF
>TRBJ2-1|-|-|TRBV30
TGTGCCTGGGGGAGGCCCTTCGGTAGGGACAATGAGCAGTTCTTC
CAWGRPFGRDNEQFF
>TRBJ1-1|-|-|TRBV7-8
TGTGCCAGCAGCTCCCTCAGGCGCCCCGAAGCTTTCTTT
CASSSLRRPEAFF
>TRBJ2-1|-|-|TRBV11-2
TGTGCCAGCAGCTCGACACCCAGCTCCTACAATGAGCAGTTCTTC
CASSSTPSSYNEQFF
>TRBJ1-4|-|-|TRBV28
TGTGCCAGCAAGCTAGTGGGGGGAACTAATGAAAAACTGTTTTTT
CASKLVGGTNEKLFF
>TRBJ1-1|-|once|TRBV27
TGTGCCAGCAGCACAAGACAGGCTCCGGCTGAAGCTTTCTTT
CASSTRQAPAEAFF
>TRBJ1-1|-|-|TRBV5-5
TGTGCCAGCAGATATGAGGTTCTCGTGGGACAAGGAGCTTTCTTT
CASRYEVLVGQGAFF
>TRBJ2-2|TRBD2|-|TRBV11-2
TGTGCCAGCAGCTCGGGACTAGCGGGAGGGCTGAACACCGGGGAGCTGTTTTTT
CASSSGLAGGLNTGELFF
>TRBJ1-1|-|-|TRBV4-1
TGCGCCAGCAGCCAGCTCCCAATTCTAATGAACACTGAAGCTTTCTTT
CASSQLPILMNTEAFF
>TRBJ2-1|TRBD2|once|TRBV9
TGTGCCAGCAGCTTAAGCGGGAGCTCCTACAATGAGCAGTTCTTC
CASSLSGSSYNEQFF
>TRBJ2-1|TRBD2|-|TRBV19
TGTGCCAGTAGCCCTTACGGCGGGAGGGCGAGCAATGAGCAGTTCTTC
CASSPYGGRASNEQFF
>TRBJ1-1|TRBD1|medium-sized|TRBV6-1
TGTGCCAGCAGTGCCGGGACAGGGGGCACTGAAGCTTTCTTT
CASSAGTGGTEAFF
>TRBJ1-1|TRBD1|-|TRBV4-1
TGCGCCAGCAGCCAAGATCGGGAGGGGGCGACTGAAGCTTTCTTT
CASSQDREGATEAFF
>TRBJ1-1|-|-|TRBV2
TGTGCCAGCATACGGGGGAACACTGAAGCTTTCTTT
CASIRGNTEAFF
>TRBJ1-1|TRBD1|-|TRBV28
TGTGCCAGCAGTTTTTCGGGACAGGGAATGAACACTGAAGCTTTCTTT
CASSFSGQGMNTEAFF
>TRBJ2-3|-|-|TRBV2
TGTGCCAGCCCGGTTCGAGATACGCAGTATTTT
CASPVRDTQYF
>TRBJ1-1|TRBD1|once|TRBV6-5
TGTGCCAGCAGTTACTCCAGGACAGGGGGGGCTGAAGCTTTCTTT
CASSYSRTGGAEAFF
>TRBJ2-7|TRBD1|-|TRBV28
TGTGCCAGCAGTTTCACACAGGGGAACTACGAGCAGTACTTC
CASSFTQGNYEQYF
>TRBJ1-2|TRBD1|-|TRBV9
TGTGCCAGCAGCAGAACCCGAACGCCCGTAACACCAGGGGGAGGCTACACCTTC
CASSRTRTPVTPGGGYTF
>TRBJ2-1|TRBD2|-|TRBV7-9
TGTGCCAGCAGCTCAGGGACTAGCGGGAGGGTATATGAGCAGTTCTTC
CASSSGTSGRVYEQFF
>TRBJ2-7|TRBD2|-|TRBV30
TGTGCCTGTACCTTTCCAACTAGCGGGAACTACGAGCAGTACTTC
CACTFPTSGNYEQYF
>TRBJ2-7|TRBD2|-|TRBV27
TGTGCCAGCAGCCCGGGGGGTTCCTACGAGCAGTACTTC
CASSPGGSYEQYF
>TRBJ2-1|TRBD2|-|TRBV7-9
TGTGCCAGCAGCTCCGGGACTAGCGCCTACAATGAGCAGTTCTTC
CASSSGTSAYNEQFF
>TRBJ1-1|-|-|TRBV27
TGTGCCAGCAGTTTAGACGGGGGGGTTCACAGGGCTTGGGGAACTGAAGCTTTCTTT
CASSLDGGVHRAWGTEAFF
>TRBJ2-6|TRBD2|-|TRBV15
TGTGCCACCAGCAGAGCGGGGGGGACCGGGGCCAACGTCCTGACTTTC
CATSRAGGTGANVLTF
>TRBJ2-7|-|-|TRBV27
TGTGCCAGCAGTTTAATTCAGGCCGTCTCTACCTACGAGCAGTACTTC
CASSLIQAVSTYEQYF
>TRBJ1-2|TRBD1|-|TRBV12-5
TGTGCTAGTGGTTTGGTTGGGGGACAGGGGAATGGCTACACCTTC
CASGLVGGQGNGYTF
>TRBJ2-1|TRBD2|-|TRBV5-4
TGTGCCAGCAGCTTCGCACTAGCGGGAGTTAGAGGTGAGCAGTTCTTC
CASSFALAGVRGEQFF
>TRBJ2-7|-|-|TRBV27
TGTGCCAGCAGTTTATCGGCTAGCGTTAGCTCCTACGAGCAGTACTTC
CASSLSASVSSYEQYF
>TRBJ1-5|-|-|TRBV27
TGTGCCAGCAGGCAAGCAGGGCTGCAGCCCCAGCATTTT
CASRQAGLQPQHF
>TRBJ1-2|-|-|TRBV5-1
TGCGCCAGCAGCTTGTCCCCAGGGATGGATAACTATGGCTACACCTTC
CASSLSPGMDNYGYTF
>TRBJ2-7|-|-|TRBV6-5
TGTGCCAGCAGGGGCCCGATGAGCTCCTACGAGCAGTACTTC
CASRGPMSSYEQYF
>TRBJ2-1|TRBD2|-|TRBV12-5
TGTGCTAGTGCGGGAGGGCCCCATGAGCAGTTCTTC
CASAGGPHEQFF
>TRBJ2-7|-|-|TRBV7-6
TGTGCCAGCAGCTTACAGGGCGAGCAGTACTTC
CASSLQGEQYF
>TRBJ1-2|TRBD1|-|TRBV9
TGTGCCAGCAGCGTAGCAGGACAGGGTTCTCAACCCACCTTC
CASSVAGQGSQPTF
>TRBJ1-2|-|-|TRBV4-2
TGTGCCAGCAGCCAAGAATACGGTTCTAACTATGGCTACACCTTC
CASSQEYGSNYGYTF
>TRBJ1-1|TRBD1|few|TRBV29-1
TGCAGCGTAGGACAGGGGGCGGAAGCTTTCTTT
CSVGQGAEAFF
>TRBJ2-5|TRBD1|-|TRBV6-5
TGTGCCAGCAGTTACCTAGGGGGCGCAGAGACCCAGTACTTC
CASSYLGGAETQYF
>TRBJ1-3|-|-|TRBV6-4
TGTGCCAGCAGCCAAGATACAGGCGGCTCTGGAAACACCATATATTTT
CASSQDTGGSGNTIYF
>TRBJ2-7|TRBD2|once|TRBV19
TGTGCCAGTAGTCCTCGGGGGGGGGCCTACGAGCAGTACTTC
CASSPRGGAYEQYF
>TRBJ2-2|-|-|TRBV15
TGTGCCACCAGCTCTAACACCGGGGAGCTGTTTTTT
CATSSNTGELFF